Sequencing of this T cell receptor beta chain was carried out in a study of cytomegalovirus exposure and HLA in healthy donors. As for this clone: What it binds is unknown.

Per germline, CDR1 SGDLS and CDR2 YYNGEE. The V gene lost 1 base and the J gene lost 4 bases, with 10 bases spanning the gap. The CDR3 loop spans 14 amino acids. Study-wide results and caveats: Immune exposure data for these donors was limited to CMV serostatus. For most TCR sequences rarity was the rule, although some public TCRs occurred in many donors.

The PCR ran on 60 Vbeta and 13 Jbeta primers. Profiled with immunoSEQ multiplex PCR; TCRdb holds only in-frame clones, not every one. The sample lists roughly 150,000 clones; just under 80% were seen once. The sequenced sample consisted of PBMCs. The chain has TRBV9 and TRBJ2-3; possibly TRBD2 for D (5 bases). The source of this sequence is a man aged 30 to 39 in good health and CMV-seronegative. The CDR3 region is CASSVWLAADTQYF. The CDR3 region has the DNA TGTGCCAGCAGCGTATGGCTAGCAGCAGATACGCAGTATTTT.